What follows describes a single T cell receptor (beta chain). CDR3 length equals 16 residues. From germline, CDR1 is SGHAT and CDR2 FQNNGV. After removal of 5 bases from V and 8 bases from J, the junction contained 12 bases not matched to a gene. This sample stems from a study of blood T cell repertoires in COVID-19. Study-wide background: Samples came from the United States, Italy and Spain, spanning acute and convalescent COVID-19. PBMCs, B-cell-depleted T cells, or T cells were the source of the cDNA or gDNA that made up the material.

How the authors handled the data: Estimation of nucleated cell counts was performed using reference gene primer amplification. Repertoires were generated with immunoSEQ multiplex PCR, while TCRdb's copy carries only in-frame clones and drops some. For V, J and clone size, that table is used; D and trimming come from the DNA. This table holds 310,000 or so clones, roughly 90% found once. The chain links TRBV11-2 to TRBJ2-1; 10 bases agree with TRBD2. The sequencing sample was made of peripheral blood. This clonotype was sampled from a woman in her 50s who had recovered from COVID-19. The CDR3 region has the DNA TGTGCCAGCAGCGAGGAATTAGCGGGAGGAGTCTATGAGCAGTTCTTC. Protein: CASSEELAGGVYEQFF.